This T cell receptor beta chain was obtained from a study of T cell repertoires in cytomegalovirus infection (dated by TCRdb to the late 2010s). Broadly, across the study: Donor HLA type was relevant to the analysis, as public TCR beta signatures indicated carriage of CMV infection together with the matching HLA type. Study-level results and caveats: The ex vivo response was dominated by HLA-C-restricted CMV-specific TCR beta clonotypes, and the single most frequent clonotype in two of eight donors was supplied by these HLA-C-restricted clonotypes. In both this cohort and an independent cohort of 352 donors, the cumulative frequency of public TCR beta family members distinguished carriers of CMV infection plus the relevant HLA type.

The instrument was an Illumina HiSeq 1500. TCRdb trimmed public reads at Q25 via fastp, called clones via MiXCR and kept in-frame beta chains. Each entry is one CDR3 protein sequence, shown with its most common DNA and genes. The sample table records roughly 720,000 distinct CDR3 sequences; approximately 40% of these occur just once. The ten largest clonotypes hold about 2.8% of the sample. To note about this clonotype: Its antigen is not yet known. The input lacks base qualities; no much larger clone sits a single base away.

From a lookup of the germline V gene, CDR1 and CDR2 are MGHDK and SYGVNS. Inclusive of the bounding cysteine and phenylalanine, the CDR3 is 13 residues long. Solely the CDR3 DNA is kept, with 39 bases framed from the first base. The germline ends are 13 bases apart after V is trimmed by 4 bases and J by 7 bases. The specimen sequenced was PBMCs. This clonotype was obtained from a human donor in good health (CMV status not recorded). Some clones in this sample may be carry-over from other donors' samples. The chain is assembled from TRBV25-1 and TRBJ1-1; the best D guess is TRBD1, with 5 bases matching. The CDR3 reads as follows: CASSGQGSGEAFF. The DNA sequence is given as TGTGCCAGCAGTGGGCAGGGCAGTGGTGAAGCTTTCTTT.